Listed below are T cell receptor beta chains from one sample, sequenced in a study of blood T cell repertoires in COVID-19. The repertoire was sequenced with immunoSEQ multiplex PCR; TCRdb's copy has only in-frame clones and lacks some. The repertoire holds over 65,000 clones, with approximately 90% as singletons. What was sequenced was peripheral blood. The receptors shown here come from a human donor in a cohort sampled during active COVID-19. Both conserved end residues are trimmed from each CDR3.

>TRBV28
ASNSGGYSNQPQH
>TRBV7-6
ASASGGPGSTDTQY
>TRBV6-5
ASSYGGSLNTEAF
>TRBV6-5
ASRTDWNGYT
>TRBV5-1
ASTSLPQGTGELF
>TRBV12-3/TRBV12-4
ASTLAGADTQY
>TRBV9
ASSVGLSPADQPQH
>TRBV7-9
ASSSGTGGSNTEAF
>TRBV7-2
ASSQGLDLLETQY
>TRBV28
ASSTGENTIY
>TRBV4-1
ASSQDKIRQGYQPQH
>TRBV9
ASSVGTINNSPLH
>TRBV5-1
ASSLGLAGGSRKEQF
>TRBV7-9
ASSLGQGTYEQY
>TRBV3-1/TRBV3-2
ASLGGQETQY
>TRBV6-5
ASRSGTSNQPQH
>TRBV11-2
ASSISWTGLAGNTIY
>TRBV7-9
ASSPVGQGTDTQY
>TRBV4-3
ASSQDRRSHNYGYT
>TRBV9
ASSVALQGKGPDTQY
>TRBV15
ATSRDSAGNQPQH
>TRBV13
ASSSQASRGYT
>TRBV5-1
ASSTGDGVEETQY
>TRBV5-1
ASSKTGGATNEKLF
>TRBV10-3
ATSPDGGPITDTQY
>TRBV29-1
SGTGVSTDTQY
>TRBV5-1
ASSLGRAGDGYT
>TRBV9
ASSVVEGTGELF